The T cell receptor beta chain under discussion was sequenced for a study of blood T cell repertoires in COVID-19. Study context: Researchers got acute and convalescent COVID-19 samples from the United States, Italy and Spain. From T cells, B-cell-depleted T cells, or PBMCs came the material, which was cDNA or gDNA.

Authors' methods: Amplified reference gene primers provided the basis for estimating nucleated cell counts. Generated by immunoSEQ multiplex PCR, the TCRdb table keeps only in-frame clones and is missing some. V, J and clone size are taken as reported in that table, and D and trimming were inferred from the DNA itself. Of 300,000 to 350,000 clones listed, roughly nine tenths were seen once; the top ten hold 2% to 3%. V lost 4 bases and J lost 2; bases outside the gene matches: 3. This CDR3 spans 14 amino acids. Germline loops: CDR1 MGHRA, CDR2 YSYEKL. The gene calls are TRBV4-1 and TRBJ2-3, with 7 bases that match TRBD2. The receptor was derived from a man in his late teens or twenties with active or convalescent COVID-19. Specimen: peripheral blood. The CDR3 is CASSLRETTDTQYF. CDR3 in DNA: TGCGCCAGCAGCCTGCGGGAGACCACAGATACGCAGTATTTT.